Listed here are 18 T cell receptor beta chains from one sample, sequenced in a study of blood T cell repertoires in COVID-19. Clones were sequenced by immunoSEQ multiplex PCR, and TCRdb holds only the in-frame ones, with some missing. The table has approximately 53,000 clones, around 73% seen once. Sequencing input: PBMCs or T cells enriched from blood (not recorded which). Receptors were obtained from a woman between 45 and 65 years old with acute COVID-19.

The chain couples TRBV12-5 to TRBJ2-1; TRBD2 aligns across 10 bases. Looked up from germline, CDR1 is LGHNT and CDR2 is FRNRAP. J was trimmed by 7 bases and V by 1 base; bases with no gene match: 4. The CDR3 spans 15 residues. CDR3 amino acids: CASGLGASGRNEQFF. CDR3 in DNA: TGTGCTAGTGGTTTGGGGGCTAGCGGGAGAAATGAGCAGTTCTTC.

The chain has TRBV2 and TRBJ2-2; tentatively, D is TRBD2 (5 bases). Germline V lookup: CDR1 SNHLY, CDR2 FYNNEI. Trimming took off 4 bases at V and 0 bases at J, with 9 bases between the two ends. The CDR3 totals 15 residues. The CDR3 nucleotides are TGTGCCAGCAGTGGACGCGGGCCGAACACCGGGGAGCTGTTTTTT. Its translation: CASSGRGPNTGELFF.

There are a few counts of this clone. This chain links TRBV7-9 with TRBJ1-2, with 8 bases lining up with TRBD1. The CDR3 sequence is 13 residues long. The germline V gene has CDR1 SEHNR and CDR2 FQNEAQ (reference sequence). The V and J ends lost 5 bases and 7 bases, in that order; junction bases with no gene match: 6. The CDR3 bases are TGTGCCAGCAGCCTGGACAGGGTTGTTGGCTACACCTTC. Its protein product is CASSLDRVVGYTF.

In nucleotides, the CDR3 is TGTGCCACCAGCACCTCTCAAGGCAGGGCCACAGATACGCAGTATTTT. Its translation is CATSTSQGRATDTQYF. The chain combines TRBV15 with TRBJ2-3, with D perhaps TRBD1 (5 bases). Germline V gene lookup returns CDR1 LNHNV and CDR2 YYDKDF (reference sequence). There are 16 residues in the CDR3. Trimming shortened V by 4 bases and J by 2 bases, and 16 bases separated the two germline ends.

The rearrangement joins TRBV12-3 or TRBV12-4 to TRBJ1-2; D ambiguous. The CDR3 runs 13 residues. V lost 1 base and J lost 3, with 6 bases in between. CDR3 nucleotide sequence: TGTGCCAGCAGTTTAGACAGCTACTATGGCTACACCTTC. Its translation is CASSLDSYYGYTF.

This clone was detected only a few times. The V and J genes are TRBV7-2 and TRBJ1-6; 9 bases are shared with TRBD1. Germline assignment: CDR1 SGHTA and CDR2 FQGNSA. Unmatched junction bases numbered 16, after V lost 3 bases and J lost 13 bases. The CDR3 totals 17 residues. Written as DNA, the CDR3 is TGTGCCAGCAGCTTTCTTATTGTTGCGACAGGGGGTTCGCCCCTCCACTTT. Residues: CASSFLIVATGGSPLHF.

This clone appeared a few times. The same CDR3 is also encoded by other DNA sequences in this sample. The chain couples TRBV4-1 to TRBJ1-4; D is unclear. Looked up from germline, CDR1 is MGHRA and CDR2 is YSYEKL. The V gene lost 4 bases and the J gene lost 1 base, with 7 bases spanning the gap. The CDR3 sequence is 14 residues long. CDR3 nucleotide sequence: TGCGCCAGCAGCCCGAGGGAAACTAATGAAAAACTGTTTTTT. Its translation: CASSPRETNEKLFF.

The rearrangement links TRBV19 to TRBJ1-5, with D possibly being TRBD1 (5 bases). Trimming shortened V by 5 bases and J by 0 bases, and 14 bases separated the two germline ends. CDR3 length equals 16 residues. Germline assignment: CDR1 LNHDA and CDR2 SQIVND (reference sequence). The CDR3 is CASSPLGGVSNQPQHF. CDR3 coding DNA: TGTGCCAGTAGTCCCCTCGGGGGGGTTAGCAATCAGCCCCAGCATTTT.

This clone was detected once. V usage is TRBV25-1 and J usage is TRBJ1-1, with a weak D call TRBD1 (6 bases). The CDR3 is made up of 13 amino acids. CDR1 is MGHDK, CDR2 SYGVNS, per germline. V was shortened by 6 bases and J by 3 bases, with 11 bases between the two germline ends. In DNA, the CDR3 is TGTGCCAGCAGCTTTGACAGGCACACTGAAGCTTTCTTT. It is translated as CASSFDRHTEAFF.

V and J are TRBV5-1 and TRBJ2-7; D perhaps matches TRBD1 (6 bases). This CDR3 is 12 amino acids long. Trimming took off 4 bases at V and 4 bases at J, with 9 bases between the two ends. CDR1 is SGHRS, CDR2 YFSETQ, per germline. CDR3 nucleotide sequence: TGCGCCAGCAGCCTTCAGGGGTACGAGCAGTACTTC. Amino acids: CASSLQGYEQYF.

This clone appeared once. The chain combines TRBV7-3 with TRBJ2-2, with 9 nucleotides matching TRBD1. Per germline, CDR1 SGHTA and CDR2 FQGTGA. This CDR3 spans 15 amino acids. V shed 5 bases and J 5 bases; nucleotides not matched to a gene: 6. CDR3 amino acids: CASSGTGQGTGELFF. CDR3 in DNA: TGTGCCAGCAGCGGAACGGGACAGGGTACCGGGGAGCTGTTTTTT.

V is TRBV28 and J is TRBJ1-4; D possibly corresponds to TRBD1 (6 bases). Germline V gene sequence: CDR1 MDHEN, CDR2 SYDVKM. The CDR3 is made up of 14 amino acids. Trimming removed 3 bases from V and 7 bases from J, with 12 bases in between. The CDR3 region has the DNA TGTGCCAGCAGTTTCGGGACACCGAGTGAAAAACTGTTTTTT. It translates to CASSFGTPSEKLFF.

The chain couples TRBV10-3 to TRBJ1-2, with 12 bases matching TRBD1. V lost 6 bases and J lost 6; bases outside the gene matches: 5. This CDR3 is built from 14 residues. Germline lookup yields CDR1 ENHRY and CDR2 SYGVKD. CDR3 in amino acids: CAIRPGQGAHGYTF. The CDR3 DNA is TGTGCCATCAGGCCGGGACAGGGGGCCCATGGCTACACCTTC.

The genes are TRBV28 and TRBJ1-3; 9 bases agree with TRBD1. Trimming removed 2 bases from V and 3 bases from J; junction bases left unmatched: 5. The CDR3 runs to 16 residues. Germline CDR1 and CDR2: MDHEN and SYDVKM. The CDR3 here is CASSLPGTGFGNTIYF. CDR3 nucleotide sequence: TGTGCCAGCAGTTTACCTGGGACAGGGTTTGGAAACACCATATATTTT.

This chain connects TRBV6-6 to TRBJ1-1; D uncertain. The CDR3 is 14 residues long. V was pared by 2 bases and J by 1 base, with 8 bases between. Per germline, CDR1 MNHNY and CDR2 SVGAGI (reference sequence). The DNA of the CDR3 is TGTGCCAGCAGTTACCCGCCGGGGAACACTGAAGCTTTCTTT. It yields the protein CASSYPPGNTEAFF.

The chain joins TRBV4-1 to TRBJ1-5; D is undetermined. CDR3 length: 15 residues. CDR1 MGHRA and CDR2 YSYEKL come from the germline V gene. Trimming pared 0 bases from V and 5 bases from J, leaving 11 bases between. The CDR3 loop reads CASSQEGREDQPQHF. In nucleotides, the CDR3 is TGCGCCAGCAGCCAAGAAGGCCGGGAGGATCAGCCCCAGCATTTT.

The chain couples TRBV28 to TRBJ1-2, with D maybe TRBD1 (6 bases). This CDR3 has 12 amino acids. V lost 7 bases and J lost 2, with 8 bases in between. Germline CDR1 MDHEN, CDR2 SYDVKM. The CDR3 DNA reads TGTGCCAGCATTGGACAGAACTATGGCTACACCTTC. Translation gives CASIGQNYGYTF.

The CDR3 DNA follows: TGTGCCAGAAGCCCCTGGGACAGGGGCCACGAGCAGTACTTC. Amino acids: CARSPWDRGHEQYF. The chain has TRBV5-3 and TRBJ2-7; 10 bases line up with TRBD1. TRBV5-3 qualifies as an ORF whose function is uncertain. The CDR3 is 14 amino acids. V gave up 4 bases and J gave up 5 bases; unmatched junction bases: 6.